Reported below is one T cell receptor (beta chain). Its antigen is unknown. No quality values exist for individual bases; no much larger clone is one base distant. CDR1 and CDR2 are read off the germline V gene (reference sequence) as SGHAT and FQDESV. Compared with germline, V lacks 5 bases and J lacks 8 bases; bases without a gene match: 9. The CDR3 measures 16 amino acids from cysteine to phenylalanine. This entry keeps only the CDR3 DNA: 48 bases, framed from base 1. None of the patients had been given any treatment before thyroid surgery. Patient clinical samples collected from the early 2010s to the late 2010s were retrospectively analysed using T-cell receptor beta sequencing. The method behind the library was PCR. Sequencing took place on an Illumina HiSeq 4000. High-throughput sequencing was used to profile the CDR3 region of the TCR beta-chain in every patient. The original pipeline was this. A classifier to discriminate distant-metastatic papillary thyroid cancer patients was built from CDR3 differences across clinicopathological groups. The Shannon index was used to assess repertoire diversity, and the Morisita-Horn index was used to assess tumor-blood repertoire similarity. TCRdb applied fastp at Q25 and MiXCR to the public reads, then kept only in-frame beta chains. TCRdb's processing, not the study's, gives the V and J calls here. A total of 9,100 or so clones appear in this sample, over 35% of them only once. In total, the top ten clones hold less than 40% of the sample.

The sample originates from a study of metastatic and nonmetastatic thyroid tumors (dated by TCRdb to about 2020). Concerning the study at large: Repertoires from peripheral blood and from tumor or nodule tissue samples of malignant and benign thyroid patients were compared. Study-wide conclusions, independent of this receptor: TCR beta diversity was reported as significantly higher in malignant tumors than in benign nodules, in both blood and tumor samples.

Sample: tumor tissue. This TCR came from a male donor with papillary thyroid cancer or a benign thyroid nodule (not recorded which). Some clones in this sample may be carry-over from other donors' samples. The V gene is TRBV11-1 and the J gene is TRBJ1-6, with TRBD1 identical over 10 junction bases. CDR3 region: CASSPLGQGLDSPLHF. The nucleotides read TGTGCCAGCAGCCCACTGGGACAGGGGTTAGATTCACCCCTCCACTTT. Beyond the CDR3, the reference TRBV11-1 and TRBJ1-6 genes provide the residues; the full variable domain reads: EAEVAQSPRYKITEKSQAVAFWCDPISGHATLYWYRQILGQGPELLVQFQDESVVDDSQLPKDRFSAERLKGVDSTLKIQPAELGDSAMYLCASSPLGQGLDSPLHFGNGTRLTVT.